Listed here is a single TCR beta chain. Its antigen is undetermined. One end of the junction varies from germline; a read error may be responsible. These data originate in a study of cytomegalovirus exposure and HLA in healthy donors. Study observations and caveats: Reports showed the classifier diagnosing cytomegalovirus status with high specificity and sensitivity.

Clones were read by immunoSEQ multiplex PCR, and TCRdb kept only the in-frame ones, dropping some. The sample lists 150,000 to 200,000 clones; around four fifths were seen once. The CDR3 loop spans 15 amino acids. CDR1 is SSHAT and CDR2 is FNYEAQ in the germline V gene (reference sequence). The sequencing sample was made of PBMCs. This chain joins TRBV7-7 and TRBJ2-5, with D perhaps TRBD1 or TRBD2 (6 bases each). The TCR sequence derives from a man under 40 in good health and CMV-seropositive. The CDR3 DNA sequence: TGTGCTAGCAGCTTAGCGGATCAGGGGCAAGAGACCCAGTACTTC. Residues: CASSLADQGQETQYF.